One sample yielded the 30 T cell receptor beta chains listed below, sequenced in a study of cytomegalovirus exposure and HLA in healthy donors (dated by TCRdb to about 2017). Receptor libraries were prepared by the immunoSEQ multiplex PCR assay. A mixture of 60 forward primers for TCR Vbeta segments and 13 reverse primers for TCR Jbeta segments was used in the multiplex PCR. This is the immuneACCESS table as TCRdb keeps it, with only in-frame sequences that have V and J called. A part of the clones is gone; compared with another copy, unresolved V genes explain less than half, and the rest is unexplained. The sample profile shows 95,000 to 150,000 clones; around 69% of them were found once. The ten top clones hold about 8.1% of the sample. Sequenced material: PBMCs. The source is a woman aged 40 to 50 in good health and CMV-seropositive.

The CDR3 DNA reads TGTGCCAGCTTTGTAGCGGGCTACAATGAGCAGTTCTTC. Translation: CASFVAGYNEQFF. The chain recombines TRBV28 with TRBJ2-1, with TRBD2 matching 7 bases. The CDR3 is 13 residues long. V shed 8 bases, J shed 3 bases, and the junction held 4 bases outside the gene matches. Germline V gene sequence: CDR1 MDHEN, CDR2 SYDVKM.

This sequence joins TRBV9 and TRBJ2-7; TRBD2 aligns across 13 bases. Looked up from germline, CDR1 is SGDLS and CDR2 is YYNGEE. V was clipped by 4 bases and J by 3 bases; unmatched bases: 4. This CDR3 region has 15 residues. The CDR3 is CASSPGTSGVYEQYF. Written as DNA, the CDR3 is TGTGCCAGCAGCCCGGGGACTAGCGGGGTCTACGAGCAGTACTTC.

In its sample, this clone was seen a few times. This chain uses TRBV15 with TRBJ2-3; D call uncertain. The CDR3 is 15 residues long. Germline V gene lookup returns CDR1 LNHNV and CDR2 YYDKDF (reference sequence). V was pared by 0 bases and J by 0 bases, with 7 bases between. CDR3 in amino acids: CATSRESPSTDTQYF. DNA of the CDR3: TGTGCCACCAGCAGAGAGTCTCCTAGCACAGATACGCAGTATTTT.

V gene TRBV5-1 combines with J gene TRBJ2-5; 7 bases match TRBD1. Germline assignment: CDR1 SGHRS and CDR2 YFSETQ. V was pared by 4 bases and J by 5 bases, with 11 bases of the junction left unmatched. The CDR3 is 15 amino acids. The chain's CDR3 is CASSIRQGGIETQYF. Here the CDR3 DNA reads TGCGCCAGCAGCATCCGACAGGGTGGGATCGAGACCCAGTACTTC.

CDR3 sequence (DNA): TGTGCCAGCAGTTTAAAGGGTCAGGGTATCGTCACTAATGAAAAACTGTTTTTT. Amino acid sequence: CASSLKGQGIVTNEKLFF. The rearrangement joins TRBV27 to TRBJ1-4, with D perhaps matching TRBD1 (5 bases). CDR3 length: 18 amino acids. From germline, CDR1 is MNHEY and CDR2 SMNVEV (reference sequence). With 2 bases removed from V and 2 bases from J, the gap between germline ends came to 18 bases.

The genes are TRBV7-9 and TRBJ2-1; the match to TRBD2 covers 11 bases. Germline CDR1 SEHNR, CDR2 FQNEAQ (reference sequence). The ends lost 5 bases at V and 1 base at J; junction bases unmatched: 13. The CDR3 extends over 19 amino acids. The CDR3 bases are TGTGCCAGCAGCGGGTCGGGGGGTAGCGGGAGGGAGTCCTACAATGAGCAGTTCTTC. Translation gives CASSGSGGSGRESYNEQFF.

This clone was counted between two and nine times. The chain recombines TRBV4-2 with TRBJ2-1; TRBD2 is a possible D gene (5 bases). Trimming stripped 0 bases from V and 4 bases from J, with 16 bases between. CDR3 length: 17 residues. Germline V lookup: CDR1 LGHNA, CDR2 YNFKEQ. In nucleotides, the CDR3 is TGTGCCAGCAGCCAAGACCGCGGCAGCCCGGGGTACAATGAGCAGTTCTTC. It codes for CASSQDRGSPGYNEQFF.

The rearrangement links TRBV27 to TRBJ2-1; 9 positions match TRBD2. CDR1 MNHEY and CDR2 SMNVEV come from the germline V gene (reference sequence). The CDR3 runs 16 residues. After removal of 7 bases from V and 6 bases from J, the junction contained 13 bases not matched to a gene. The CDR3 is CASTVTSAGGFNEQFF. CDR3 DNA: TGTGCCAGCACGGTTACATCAGCGGGAGGTTTCAATGAGCAGTTCTTC.

The CDR3 bases are TGTGCCAGCTCATCCCCGCGGGAACTAGCGGTGCAGTACTTC. Amino acids: CASSSPRELAVQYF. This chain connects TRBV18 to TRBJ2-7, with TRBD2 matching 8 bases. V lost 5 bases and J lost 9; bases outside the gene matches: 12. The germline CDR1 and CDR2 sequences are KGHSH and LQKENI. This CDR3 contains 14 residues.

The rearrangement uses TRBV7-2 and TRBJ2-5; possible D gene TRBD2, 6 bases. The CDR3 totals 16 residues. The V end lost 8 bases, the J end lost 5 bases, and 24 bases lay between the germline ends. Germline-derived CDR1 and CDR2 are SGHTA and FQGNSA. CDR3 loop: CASAGGGTSIGETQYF. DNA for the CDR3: TGTGCCAGCGCGGGTGGGGGGACGTCGATCGGGGAGACCCAGTACTTC.

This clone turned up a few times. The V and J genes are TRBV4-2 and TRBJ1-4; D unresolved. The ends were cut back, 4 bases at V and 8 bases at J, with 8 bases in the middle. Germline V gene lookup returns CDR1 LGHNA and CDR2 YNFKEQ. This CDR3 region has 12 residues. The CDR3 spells CASSLLSEKLFF. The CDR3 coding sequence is TGTGCCAGCAGCCTACTATCGGAAAAACTGTTTTTT.

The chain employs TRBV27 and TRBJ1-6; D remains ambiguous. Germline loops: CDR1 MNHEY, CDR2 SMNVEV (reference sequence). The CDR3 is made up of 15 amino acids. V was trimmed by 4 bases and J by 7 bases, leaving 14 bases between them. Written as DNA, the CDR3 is TGTGCCAGCAGTTACACTCGCACGGGGAATTCACCCCTCCACTTT. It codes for CASSYTRTGNSPLHF.

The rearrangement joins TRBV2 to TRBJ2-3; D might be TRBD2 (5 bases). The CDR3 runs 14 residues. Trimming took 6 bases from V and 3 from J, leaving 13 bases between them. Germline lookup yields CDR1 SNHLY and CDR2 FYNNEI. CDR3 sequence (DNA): TGTGCCAGCAGGACCTCTAGCTCAACAGATACGCAGTATTTT. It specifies CASRTSSSTDTQYF.

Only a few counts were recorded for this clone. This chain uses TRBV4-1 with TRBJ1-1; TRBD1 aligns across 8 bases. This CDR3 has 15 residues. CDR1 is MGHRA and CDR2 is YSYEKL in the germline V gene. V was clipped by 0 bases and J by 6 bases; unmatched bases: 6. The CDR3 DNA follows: TGCGCCAGCAGCCAAGATCCGGACAGGGCCCCTGAAGCTTTCTTT. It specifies CASSQDPDRAPEAFF.

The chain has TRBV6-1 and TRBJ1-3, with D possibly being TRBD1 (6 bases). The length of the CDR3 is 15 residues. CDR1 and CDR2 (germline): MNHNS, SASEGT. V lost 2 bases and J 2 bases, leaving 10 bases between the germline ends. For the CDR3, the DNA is TGTGCCAGCAGTGAACAGGGGCGAGCTGGAAACACCATATATTTT. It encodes CASSEQGRAGNTIYF.

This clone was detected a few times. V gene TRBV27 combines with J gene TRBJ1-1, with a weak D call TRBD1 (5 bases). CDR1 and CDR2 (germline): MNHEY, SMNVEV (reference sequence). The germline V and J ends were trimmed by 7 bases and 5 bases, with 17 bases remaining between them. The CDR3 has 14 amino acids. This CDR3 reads CASTAILGGTEAFF. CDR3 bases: TGTGCCAGCACTGCTATTCTGGGGGGAACTGAAGCTTTCTTT.

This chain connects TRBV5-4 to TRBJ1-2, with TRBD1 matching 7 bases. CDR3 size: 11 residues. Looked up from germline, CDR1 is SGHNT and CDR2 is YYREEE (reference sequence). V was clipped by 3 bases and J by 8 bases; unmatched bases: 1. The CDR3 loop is CASSWGQGYTF. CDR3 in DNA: TGTGCCAGCAGCTGGGGACAGGGCTACACCTTC. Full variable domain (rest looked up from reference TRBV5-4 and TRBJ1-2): ETGVTQSPTHLIKTRGQQVTLRCSSQSGHNTVSWYQQALGQGPQFIFQYYREEENGRGNFPPRFSGLQFPNYSSELNVNALELDDSALYLCASSWGQGYTFGSGTRLTVV.

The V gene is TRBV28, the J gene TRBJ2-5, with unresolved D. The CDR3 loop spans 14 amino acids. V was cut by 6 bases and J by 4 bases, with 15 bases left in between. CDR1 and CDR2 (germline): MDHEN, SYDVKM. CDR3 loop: CASSLQIPGETQYF. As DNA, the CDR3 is TGTGCCAGCAGCCTACAAATTCCGGGAGAGACCCAGTACTTC.

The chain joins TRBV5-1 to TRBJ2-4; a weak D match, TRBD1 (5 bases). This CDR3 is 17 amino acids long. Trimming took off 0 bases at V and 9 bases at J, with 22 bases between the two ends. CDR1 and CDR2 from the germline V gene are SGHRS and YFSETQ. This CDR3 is CASSLASPDTIGRIQYF. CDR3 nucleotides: TGCGCCAGCAGCTTGGCGTCCCCGGACACCATCGGACGCATTCAGTACTTC. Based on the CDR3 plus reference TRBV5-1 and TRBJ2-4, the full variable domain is KAGVTQTPRYLIKTRGQQVTLSCSPISGHRSVSWYQQTPGQGLQFLFEYFSETQRNKGNFPGRFSGRQFSNSRSEMNVSTLELGDSALYLCASSLASPDTIGRIQYFGAGTRLSVL.

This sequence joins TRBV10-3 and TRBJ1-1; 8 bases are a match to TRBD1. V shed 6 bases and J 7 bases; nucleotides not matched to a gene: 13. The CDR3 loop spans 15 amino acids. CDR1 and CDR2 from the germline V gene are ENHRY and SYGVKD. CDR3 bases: TGTGCCATCAGAGACCATACAGGGGGACCTAATGAAGCTTTCTTT. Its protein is CAIRDHTGGPNEAFF.

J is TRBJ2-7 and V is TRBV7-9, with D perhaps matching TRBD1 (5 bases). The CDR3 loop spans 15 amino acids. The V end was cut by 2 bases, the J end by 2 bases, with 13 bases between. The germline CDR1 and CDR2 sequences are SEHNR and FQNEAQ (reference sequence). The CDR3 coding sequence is TGTGCCAGCAGCTTAAGTGGGGCGACAACCTACGAGCAGTACTTC. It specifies CASSLSGATTYEQYF.

The CDR3 nucleotides are TGTGCCAGCAGTTACGAAGCGGGGGCTTACAATGAGCAGTTCTTC. It yields the protein CASSYEAGAYNEQFF. The V and J genes are TRBV6-5 and TRBJ2-1; 8 bases line up with TRBD2. This CDR3 is built from 15 residues. Germline CDR1 MNHEY, CDR2 SVGAGI. Trimming removed 2 bases from V and 4 bases from J; junction bases left unmatched: 4.

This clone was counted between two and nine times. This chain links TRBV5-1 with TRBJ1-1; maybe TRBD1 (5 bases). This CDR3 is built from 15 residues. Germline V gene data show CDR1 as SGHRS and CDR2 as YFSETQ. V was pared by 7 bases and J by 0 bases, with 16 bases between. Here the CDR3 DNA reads TGCGCCAGCGGCGCCTTGGGGGGATTGAACACTGAAGCTTTCTTT. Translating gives CASGALGGLNTEAFF.

CDR3 nucleotides: TGCGCCAGCAGCCCGCCGGGACTAGCGGGGGGCTACAATGAGCAGTTCTTC. Translated: CASSPPGLAGGYNEQFF. The chain has TRBV5-1 and TRBJ2-1, with 15 bases identical to TRBD2. The CDR3 runs to 17 residues. The J segment lost 3 bases and the V segment lost 4 bases, leaving 5 bases of the junction unmatched. In germline, CDR1 is SGHRS, CDR2 YFSETQ.

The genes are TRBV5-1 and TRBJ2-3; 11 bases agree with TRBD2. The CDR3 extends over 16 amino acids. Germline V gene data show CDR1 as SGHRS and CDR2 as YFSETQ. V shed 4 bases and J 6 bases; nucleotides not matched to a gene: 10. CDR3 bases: TGCGCCAGCAGCAAAGCGACTAGCGGGAAAGGGGATACGCAGTATTTT. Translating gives CASSKATSGKGDTQYF.

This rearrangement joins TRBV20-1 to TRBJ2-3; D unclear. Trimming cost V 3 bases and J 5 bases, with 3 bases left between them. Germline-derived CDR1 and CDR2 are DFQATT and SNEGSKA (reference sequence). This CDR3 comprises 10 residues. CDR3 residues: CSASRDTQYF. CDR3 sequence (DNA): TGCAGTGCTAGTCGAGATACGCAGTATTTT.

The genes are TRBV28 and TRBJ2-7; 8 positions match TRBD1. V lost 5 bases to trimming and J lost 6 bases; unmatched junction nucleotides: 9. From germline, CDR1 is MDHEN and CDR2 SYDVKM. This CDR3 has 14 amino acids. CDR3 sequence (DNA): TGTGCCAGCAGTCGGACAGGGAGTATAGGCGAGCAGTACTTC. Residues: CASSRTGSIGEQYF.

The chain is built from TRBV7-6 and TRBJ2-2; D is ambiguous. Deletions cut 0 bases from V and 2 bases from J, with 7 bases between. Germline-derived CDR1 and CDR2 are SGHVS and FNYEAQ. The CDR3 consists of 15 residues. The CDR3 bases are TGTGCCAGCAGCTTAGCGCCCACTAACACCGGGGAGCTGTTTTTT. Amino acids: CASSLAPTNTGELFF.

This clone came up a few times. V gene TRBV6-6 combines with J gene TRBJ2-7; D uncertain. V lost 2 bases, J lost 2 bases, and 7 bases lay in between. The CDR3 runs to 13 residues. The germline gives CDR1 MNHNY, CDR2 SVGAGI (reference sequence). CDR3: CASSYAEAYEQYF. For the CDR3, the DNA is TGTGCCAGCAGTTACGCAGAAGCCTACGAGCAGTACTTC.

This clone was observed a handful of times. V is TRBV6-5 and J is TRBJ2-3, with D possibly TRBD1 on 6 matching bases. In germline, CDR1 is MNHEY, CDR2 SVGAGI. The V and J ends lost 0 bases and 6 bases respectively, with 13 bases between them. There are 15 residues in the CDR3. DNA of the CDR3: TGTGCCAGCAGTTACTCGACCAGGGGCCTTGATACGCAGTATTTT. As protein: CASSYSTRGLDTQYF.